The rows below give T cell receptor beta chains drawn from one sample of a study of CD8 T cells in ankylosing spondylitis. TCRdb reanalysed the 5' RACE reads using MiXCR and keeps one entry per CDR3 protein. The profile shows roughly 700,000 distinct CDR3 sequences, over 15% of them singletons. The specimen sequenced was blood, either unsorted or a sorted T cell fraction (not recorded which). These TCRs come from a male donor with ankylosing spondylitis. Each CDR3 is given with its conserved first and last residue. The order of the fields is D gene, V gene, clone size, J gene, CDR3 protein, CDR3 DNA. D genes are given only for firm matches. Size is omitted from some rows. Given values are once, few, many or a class for expanded clones.

d_gene: TRBD2
v_gene: TRBV7-9
abundance: few
j_gene: TRBJ2-3
CDR3aa: CASSFPRAGADTQYF
CDR3nt: TGTGCCAGCAGCTTTCCCAGGGCGGGAGCAGATACGCAGTATTTT

d_gene: TRBD1
v_gene: TRBV12-3/TRBV12-4
abundance: -
j_gene: TRBJ2-4
CDR3aa: CASSPDRAQKSQNIQYF
CDR3nt: TGTGCCAGCAGTCCCGACAGGGCCCAGAAGAGCCAAAACATTCAGTACTTC

d_gene: TRBD2
v_gene: TRBV6-1
abundance: -
j_gene: TRBJ2-5
CDR3aa: CATRGLGETQYF
CDR3nt: TGTGCCACCCGGGGACTAGGGGAGACCCAGTACTTC

d_gene: -
v_gene: TRBV14
abundance: few
j_gene: TRBJ2-7
CDR3aa: CASSQVGVESYEQYF
CDR3nt: TGTGCCAGCAGCCAAGTGGGGGTAGAATCCTACGAGCAGTACTTC

d_gene: -
v_gene: TRBV12-3/TRBV12-4
abundance: -
j_gene: TRBJ2-2
CDR3aa: CASTLFGTANTGELFF
CDR3nt: TGTGCCAGCACTCTATTCGGGACCGCGAACACCGGGGAGCTGTTTTTT

d_gene: -
v_gene: TRBV12-3/TRBV12-4
abundance: -
j_gene: TRBJ2-5
CDR3aa: CASTRSGVETQYF
CDR3nt: TGTGCCAGCACCCGAAGTGGGGTGGAGACCCAGTACTTC

d_gene: -
v_gene: TRBV12-3/TRBV12-4
abundance: few
j_gene: TRBJ1-1
CDR3aa: CASSLQGTQGREAFF
CDR3nt: TGTGCCAGCAGTTTACAAGGGACCCAGGGTCGTGAAGCTTTCTTT

d_gene: TRBD2
v_gene: TRBV5-1
abundance: -
j_gene: TRBJ2-7
CDR3aa: CASSNLAGAFGEQYF
CDR3nt: TGCGCCAGCAGCAACCTAGCGGGAGCGTTCGGCGAGCAGTACTTC

d_gene: -
v_gene: TRBV2
abundance: few
j_gene: TRBJ2-3
CDR3aa: CASSEAAGLTDTQYF
CDR3nt: TGTGCCAGCAGTGAAGCGGCCGGCCTCACAGATACGCAGTATTTT

d_gene: -
v_gene: TRBV28
abundance: many
j_gene: TRBJ2-1
CDR3aa: CASSNKGTGVYNEQFF
CDR3nt: TGTGCCAGCAGCAACAAAGGGACGGGAGTCTACAATGAGCAGTTCTTC

d_gene: -
v_gene: TRBV5-1
abundance: -
j_gene: TRBJ2-2
CDR3aa: CASSPTGTTGELFF
CDR3nt: TGCGCCAGCAGCCCCACAGGGACGACCGGGGAGCTGTTTTTT

d_gene: -
v_gene: TRBV20-1
abundance: few
j_gene: TRBJ2-1
CDR3aa: CSAAPATSLSSYNEQFF
CDR3nt: TGCAGTGCAGCGCCAGCGACAAGCCTAAGCTCCTACAATGAGCAGTTCTTC

d_gene: -
v_gene: TRBV29-1
abundance: few
j_gene: TRBJ1-1
CDR3aa: CSVSIGIEAFF
CDR3nt: TGCAGCGTCAGTATAGGGATTGAAGCTTTCTTT

d_gene: -
v_gene: TRBV7-2
abundance: -
j_gene: TRBJ2-1
CDR3aa: CASSLAGGGPSYNEQFF
CDR3nt: TGTGCCAGCAGCTTAGCGGGAGGAGGACCGTCCTACAATGAGCAGTTCTTC

d_gene: TRBD2
v_gene: TRBV11-1
abundance: -
j_gene: TRBJ2-1
CDR3aa: CASSQFPGLAEDSDEQFF
CDR3nt: TGTGCCAGCAGCCAATTCCCGGGACTAGCGGAAGACTCCGATGAGCAGTTCTTC

d_gene: TRBD1
v_gene: TRBV28
abundance: -
j_gene: TRBJ2-7
CDR3aa: CASSLWGTASYEQYF
CDR3nt: TGTGCCAGCAGTTTATGGGGGACAGCTTCCTACGAGCAGTACTTC

d_gene: -
v_gene: TRBV12-3/TRBV12-4
abundance: many
j_gene: TRBJ2-1
CDR3aa: CASSLVVNEQFF
CDR3nt: TGTGCCAGCAGTTTAGTGGTCAATGAGCAGTTCTTC

d_gene: -
v_gene: TRBV11-2
abundance: -
j_gene: TRBJ2-2
CDR3aa: CASSLFPLANTGELFF
CDR3nt: TGTGCCAGCAGCTTATTCCCCCTGGCGAACACCGGGGAGCTGTTTTTT

d_gene: -
v_gene: TRBV6-1
abundance: -
j_gene: TRBJ1-1
CDR3aa: CASSQWTGEGEAFF
CDR3nt: TGTGCCAGCAGTCAGTGGACGGGCGAGGGGGAAGCTTTCTTT

d_gene: TRBD2
v_gene: TRBV10-3
abundance: -
j_gene: TRBJ2-1
CDR3aa: CAIGGDVSLNVF
CDR3nt: TGTGCCATCGGGGGGGACGTTTCCCTCAACGTCTTC

d_gene: TRBD2
v_gene: TRBV9
abundance: -
j_gene: TRBJ2-1
CDR3aa: CASSVEGRGGYNEQFF
CDR3nt: TGTGCCAGCAGCGTAGAGGGGCGGGGGGGATACAATGAGCAGTTCTTC

d_gene: -
v_gene: TRBV27
abundance: few
j_gene: TRBJ2-3
CDR3aa: CASSPRQVSSTDTQYF
CDR3nt: TGTGCCAGCAGTCCCAGACAGGTTTCTAGCACAGATACGCAGTATTTT

d_gene: TRBD2
v_gene: TRBV4-3
abundance: -
j_gene: TRBJ2-2
CDR3aa: CASSHRLAFGELFF
CDR3nt: TGCGCCAGCAGCCACAGACTAGCGTTCGGGGAGCTGTTTTTT

d_gene: -
v_gene: TRBV27
abundance: many
j_gene: TRBJ2-1
CDR3aa: CASSLSDSTNEQFF
CDR3nt: TGTGCCAGCAGTTTATCGGACAGCACCAATGAGCAGTTCTTC

d_gene: TRBD2
v_gene: TRBV4-3
abundance: -
j_gene: TRBJ2-1
CDR3aa: CASSQDPSGTYNEQFF
CDR3nt: TGCGCCAGCAGCCAAGACCCCAGCGGGACCTACAATGAGCAGTTCTTC

d_gene: -
v_gene: TRBV20-1
abundance: once
j_gene: TRBJ1-6
CDR3aa: CSAPILGTPNSPLHF
CDR3nt: TGCAGTGCCCCCATCCTGGGGACCCCAAATTCACCCCTCCACTTT

d_gene: TRBD2
v_gene: TRBV7-8
abundance: -
j_gene: TRBJ2-5
CDR3aa: CASSQSGRAGETQYF
CDR3nt: TGTGCCAGCAGCCAAAGCGGGAGGGCCGGAGAGACCCAGTACTTC

d_gene: TRBD1
v_gene: TRBV4-1
abundance: few
j_gene: TRBJ2-2
CDR3aa: CASSRDRMNTGELFF
CDR3nt: TGCGCCAGCAGCCGGGACAGGATGAACACCGGGGAGCTGTTTTTT

d_gene: TRBD1
v_gene: TRBV12-3/TRBV12-4
abundance: many
j_gene: TRBJ2-3
CDR3aa: CASSFDRERDTQYF
CDR3nt: TGTGCCAGCAGTTTTGACAGGGAACGAGATACGCAGTATTTT

d_gene: -
v_gene: TRBV9
abundance: once
j_gene: TRBJ2-4
CDR3aa: CASSVARARILAKNIQYF
CDR3nt: TGTGCCAGCAGCGTAGCCCGGGCCAGGATACTAGCCAAAAACATTCAGTACTTC

d_gene: -
v_gene: TRBV6-5
abundance: -
j_gene: TRBJ1-4
CDR3aa: CASSYSSLVEKLFF
CDR3nt: TGTGCCAGCAGTTACTCGAGCTTGGTTGAAAAACTGTTTTTT

d_gene: TRBD1
v_gene: TRBV7-9
abundance: few
j_gene: TRBJ2-7
CDR3aa: CASSFSDRGAYEQYF
CDR3nt: TGTGCCAGCAGCTTCTCCGACAGGGGCGCCTACGAGCAGTACTTC

d_gene: -
v_gene: TRBV4-1
abundance: few
j_gene: TRBJ2-1
CDR3aa: CASSQDSVSSYNEQFF
CDR3nt: TGCGCCAGCAGCCAAGATTCCGTTAGCTCCTACAATGAGCAGTTCTTC

d_gene: -
v_gene: TRBV5-1
abundance: -
j_gene: TRBJ1-4
CDR3aa: CASSQSGGNEKLFF
CDR3nt: TGCGCCAGCAGCCAATCCGGAGGTAATGAAAAACTGTTTTTT

d_gene: -
v_gene: TRBV20-1
abundance: -
j_gene: TRBJ2-7
CDR3aa: CSARDGGITYEQYF
CDR3nt: TGCAGTGCTAGAGATGGGGGGATTACTTACGAGCAGTACTTC